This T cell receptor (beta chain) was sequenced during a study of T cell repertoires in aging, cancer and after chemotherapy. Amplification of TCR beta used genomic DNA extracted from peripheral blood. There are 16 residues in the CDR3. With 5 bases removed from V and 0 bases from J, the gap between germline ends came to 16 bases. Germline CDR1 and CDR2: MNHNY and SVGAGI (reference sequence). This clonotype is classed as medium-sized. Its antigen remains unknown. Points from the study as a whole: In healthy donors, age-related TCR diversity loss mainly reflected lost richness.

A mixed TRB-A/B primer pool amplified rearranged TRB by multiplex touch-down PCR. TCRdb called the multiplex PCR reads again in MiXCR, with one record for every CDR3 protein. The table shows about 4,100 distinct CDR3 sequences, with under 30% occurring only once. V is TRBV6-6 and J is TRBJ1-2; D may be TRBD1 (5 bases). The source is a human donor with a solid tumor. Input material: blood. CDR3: CASSQKSRDANYGYTF. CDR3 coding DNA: TGTGCCAGCAGTCAAAAATCCCGGGACGCTAACTATGGCTACACCTTC.